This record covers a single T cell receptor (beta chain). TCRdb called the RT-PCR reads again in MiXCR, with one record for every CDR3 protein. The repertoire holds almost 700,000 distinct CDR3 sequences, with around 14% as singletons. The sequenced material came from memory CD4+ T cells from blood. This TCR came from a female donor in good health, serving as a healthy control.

The CDR3 loop reads CASSPYRGREEKLFF. DNA of the CDR3: TGTGCCAGCAGTCCCTACAGGGGGCGGGAGGAAAAACTGTTTTTT. The V call is TRBV6-5, the J call TRBJ1-4; 9 bases line up with TRBD1. V dropped 5 bases and J dropped 8; count of bases not matched to a gene: 9. Per the germline V gene, CDR1 is MNHEY and CDR2 is SVGAGI. The CDR3 length is 15 residues.